This T cell receptor (beta chain) was identified during a study of blood T cell repertoires in COVID-19. Across the whole study: Acute and convalescent COVID-19 specimens originated in the United States, Italy and Spain. T cells, B-cell-depleted T cells, or PBMCs provided the cDNA or gDNA that served as material.

Germline V CDR1 and CDR2: LGHDT, YNNKEL (reference sequence). This CDR3 contains 12 residues. Trimming pared 0 bases from V and 7 bases from J, leaving 3 bases between. The sample holds a few counts of this clone. Original processing notes: The authors estimated nucleated cell counts from reference gene primer amplification. Sequencing was performed with immunoSEQ multiplex PCR; in TCRdb, only in-frame clones are kept and a portion is missing. From that table come the V and J calls and clone size; the DNA was used to work out D and trimming. The profile shows more than 300,000 clones, around 87% of them singletons.

This TCR was sampled from a woman aged 25 to 39 with COVID-19, enrolled during active disease. Source material: peripheral blood. The V call is TRBV3-1 (or the pseudogene TRBV3-2), the J call TRBJ1-4, with D uncertain. The CDR3 spells CASSQDREKLFF. In nucleotides, the CDR3 is TGTGCCAGCAGCCAAGATCGTGAAAAACTGTTTTTT.